This T cell receptor (beta chain) was profiled in a study of blood T cell repertoires in COVID-19 (dated by TCRdb to the early 2020s). Looking at the study overall: Samples from collaborators originated in the United States, Italy and Spain and spanned both the acute and convalescent phases of COVID-19. The material from the prospective study consisted of cDNA or gDNA derived from T cells, B-cell-depleted T cells, or PBMCs. Subjects who had been exposed to COVID-19, were actively infected with it, or had recovered from it provided the deeply sampled blood TCRbeta repertoires that made up the dataset. The repertoires were made available in a free public database intended to serve as a resource for research on the immune response to SARS-CoV-2. The samples were drawn from the first 160 participants of the ongoing ImmuneRACE study and from 950 to 1,500 subjects provided by 6 global collaborators. A de-identified subject ID, COVID-19 status, age in years and sex were almost always included in the sample metadata. HLA class I and class II types, where available, came from metadata supplied by the sample provider rather than from assay-based typing.

TCRbeta CDR3 regions were amplified from genomic DNA using the immunoSEQ Assay, a bias-controlled multiplex PCR. Per the original workflow: Nucleated cell counts per sample were estimated from amplification of reference gene primers within the assay. To quantify the absolute abundance of each unique TCRbeta CDR3 rearrangement, sequence reads were collapsed and filtered. Productive Simpson clonality was computed per sample as the square root of Simpson's diversity index over productive rearrangements. TCRdb holds this immuneACCESS table with in-frame rearrangements only. Some clones are missing; in checked studies, unresolved V genes explain under half, and the rest has no known cause. The DNA gave D and trimming, while V, J and clone size come from that table. This sample holds a few hundred thousand clones; roughly 90% were observed only once. 9.5% of the sample is taken by the ten largest. This clone came up once. Its antigen is still unknown. The record has no base qualities; no much larger clone is one base away.

In the prospective study, participants were roughly 18 to 100 years old, resided in about two dozen geographic areas of the United States, and were enrolled through a virtual design. In the prospective study, cohorts were assigned on the basis of participant-reported clinical history obtained from a screening survey and a study questionnaire. Recovered participants in ImmuneRACE Cohort 3 were defined as having two consecutive negative NP/OP PCR tests, clearance from a healthcare professional, or resolution of symptoms. Mobile phlebotomists in the prospective study collected whole blood, serum and a nasopharyngeal or oropharyngeal swab from every participant. Prospective study participants could optionally give additional blood draws and questionnaires over a 2-month period. Prospective study blood samples were shipped either frozen or at room temperature before DNA extraction. Beyond this particular receptor, the publication reports: Clinical and demographic metadata were provided uncurated, with the amount varying by source and participant.

This TCR derives from a woman aged 40-49 years who had recovered from COVID-19. Sequenced sample: PBMCs or T cells enriched from blood (not recorded which).

The CDR3 region has the sequence CASSDVGGPYNEQFF. The sequence in DNA is TGTGCCAGCAGTGATGTGGGGGGGCCCTACAATGAGCAGTTCTTC. The V gene is TRBV2 and the J gene is TRBJ2-1; TRBD2 is perhaps the D gene, given 7 matching bases. CDR1 SNHLY and CDR2 FYNNEI are derived from the germline V gene. V and J are truncated by 3 bases and 2 bases respectively, leaving an intervening sequence of 11 bases. Its CDR3 holds 15 amino acids, cysteine through phenylalanine. Only the CDR3 part of the read is kept: 45 bases, read in frame from the first base.